This TCR beta chain was identified during a study of a mutant IDH1 vaccine in newly diagnosed glioma. Study overall: Earlier care involved radiotherapy, temozolomide, or both, and the majority received both.

With regard to this clone: Its target is unknown.

CDR3 length: 14 amino acids. Trimming pared 0 bases from V and 1 base from J, leaving 6 bases between. Germline CDR1 reads SGDLS; CDR2 reads YYNGEE. Assay: immunoSEQ multiplex PCR; the TCRdb copy retains only in-frame clones and omits some. Of approximately 92,000 clones listed, about four fifths were seen once; the top ten hold 7.4%. General observations from the study: Across multiple MHC alleles, 93.3% of patients had vaccine-induced responses. Top peripheral T cell clonotype shifts appeared unrelated to pseudoprogression.

The time point here: baseline, week 1 (first vaccination visit). The treatment is: pre-vaccination baseline after standard-of-care therapy. Donor tumors were new WHO grade 3 or 4 IDH1-mutant, ATRX-lost astrocytomas. The sample was PBMCs, taken from a glioma patient treated with radiotherapy, temozolomide or both. The clonotype originates from a woman aged 50 to 65 with glioma. The chain combines TRBV9 with TRBJ2-3; D is possibly TRBD2 (5 bases). The CDR3 here is CASSVVGGTDTQYF. The CDR3 DNA follows: TGTGCCAGCAGCGTAGTCGGGGGCACAGATACGCAGTATTTT.